The 2 T cell receptor beta chains given below trace back to one sample, sequenced in a study of blood T cell repertoires in COVID-19. The table came from immunoSEQ multiplex PCR; TCRdb's copy has only in-frame clones and leaves some out. The sample has about 340,000 clones, about 92% seen once. Sequencing was carried out using PBMCs or T cells enriched from blood (not recorded which). These receptors originate from a woman aged 25 to 39 who had recovered from COVID-19.

The chain joins TRBV6-5 to TRBJ1-1, with D tentatively TRBD1 (5 bases). Trimming pared 2 bases from V and 4 bases from J, leaving 8 bases between. Looked up from germline, CDR1 is MNHEY and CDR2 is SVGAGI. The CDR3 covers 13 residues. The CDR3 bases are TGTGCCAGCAGTTACGCGGGGGGCACTGAAGCTTTCTTT. Translating it yields CASSYAGGTEAFF.

This clone has a handful of counts. The CDR3: CASSESGGQTEAFF. CDR3 in DNA: TGTGCCAGCAGTGAATCGGGGGGACAAACTGAAGCTTTCTTT. The rearrangement joins TRBV25-1 to TRBJ1-1; a weak D match, TRBD1 (6 bases). This CDR3 contains 14 residues. Germline V CDR1 and CDR2: MGHDK, SYGVNS. The V end lost 1 base, the J end lost 5 bases, and 11 bases lay between the germline ends.